The source of this T cell receptor (beta chain) is a study of cytomegalovirus exposure and HLA in healthy donors. Of note for this clone: Its cognate antigen is unknown.

Findings and limits, study-wide: Excluded were some V segments that proved indistinguishable, including TRBV6-2 and TRBV6-3. Among the CMV-associated chains, three were confirmed in vitro as specific for CMV antigens. Accurate prediction of most subjects' HLA-A and HLA-B alleles from TCR beta sequences was reported. Differences between HLA loci emerged in a later analysis of TCR association rates, with DRB1 most and HLA-C fewest.

Both 60 Vbeta primers and 13 Jbeta primers went into the PCR. TCRdb's copy holds only in-frame clones and misses some; the assay was immunoSEQ multiplex PCR. The repertoire holds some 190,000 clones, with more than 75% as singletons. The V and J ends lost 5 bases and 2 bases respectively, with 16 bases between them. The CDR3 is made up of 16 amino acids. The germline gives CDR1 MNHNY, CDR2 SVGAGI (reference sequence). The rearrangement uses TRBV6-6 and TRBJ1-5; D gene uncertain. Sequencing used PBMCs. The clonotype originates from a man under 40 in good health and CMV-seronegative. The CDR3 loop reads CASSHYEGRGNQPQHF. DNA for the CDR3: TGTGCCAGCAGTCACTACGAGGGTCGAGGCAATCAGCCCCAGCATTTT.